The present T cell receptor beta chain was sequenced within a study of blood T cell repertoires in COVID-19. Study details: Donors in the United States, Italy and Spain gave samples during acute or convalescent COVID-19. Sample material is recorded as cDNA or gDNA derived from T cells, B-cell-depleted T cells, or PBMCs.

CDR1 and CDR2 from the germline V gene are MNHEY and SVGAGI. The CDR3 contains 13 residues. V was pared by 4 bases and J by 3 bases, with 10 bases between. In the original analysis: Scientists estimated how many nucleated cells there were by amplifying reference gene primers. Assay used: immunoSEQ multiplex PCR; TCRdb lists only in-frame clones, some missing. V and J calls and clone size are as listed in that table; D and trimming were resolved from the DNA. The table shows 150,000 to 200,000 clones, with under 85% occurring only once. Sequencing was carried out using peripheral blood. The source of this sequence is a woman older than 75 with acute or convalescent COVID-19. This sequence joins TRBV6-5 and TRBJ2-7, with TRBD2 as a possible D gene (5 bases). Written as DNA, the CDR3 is TGTGCCAGCAGTTCCCCGGGGAGCTACGAGCAGTACTTC. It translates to CASSSPGSYEQYF.